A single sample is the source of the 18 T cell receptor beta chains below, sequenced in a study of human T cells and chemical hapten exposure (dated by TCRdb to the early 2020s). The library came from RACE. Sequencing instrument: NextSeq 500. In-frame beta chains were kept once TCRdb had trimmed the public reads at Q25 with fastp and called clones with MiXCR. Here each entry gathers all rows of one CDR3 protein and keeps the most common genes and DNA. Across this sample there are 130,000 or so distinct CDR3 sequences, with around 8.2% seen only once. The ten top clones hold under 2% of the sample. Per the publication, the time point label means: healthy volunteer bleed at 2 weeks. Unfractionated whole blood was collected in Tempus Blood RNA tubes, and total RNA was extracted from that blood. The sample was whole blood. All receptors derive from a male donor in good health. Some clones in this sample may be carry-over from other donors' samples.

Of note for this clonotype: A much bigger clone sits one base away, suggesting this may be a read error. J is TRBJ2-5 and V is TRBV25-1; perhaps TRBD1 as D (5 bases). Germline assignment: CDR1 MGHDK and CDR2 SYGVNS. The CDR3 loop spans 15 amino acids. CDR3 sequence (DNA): TGTGCCAGCAGTGAATGGAGAACAGGTCAAGAGACCCAGCACTTC. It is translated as CASSEWRTGQETQHF.

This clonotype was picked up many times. The chain's CDR3 is CSVEDQRTQETQYF. The CDR3 region has the DNA TGCAGCGTTGAAGATCAGCGTACGCAAGAGACCCAGTACTTC. The chain links TRBV29-1 to TRBJ2-5; the D is unclear. The CDR3 loop spans 14 amino acids. The ends were cut back, 0 bases at V and 2 bases at J, with 10 bases in the middle. Germline CDR1 and CDR2: SQVTM and ANQGSEA.

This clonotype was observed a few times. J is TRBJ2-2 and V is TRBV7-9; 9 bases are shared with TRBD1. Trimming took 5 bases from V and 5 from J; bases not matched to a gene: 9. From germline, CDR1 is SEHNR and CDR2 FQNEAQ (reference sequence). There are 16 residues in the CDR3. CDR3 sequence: CASSPPLQGATGELFF. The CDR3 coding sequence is TGTGCCAGCAGCCCCCCCCTACAGGGGGCTACCGGGGAGCTGTTTTTT.

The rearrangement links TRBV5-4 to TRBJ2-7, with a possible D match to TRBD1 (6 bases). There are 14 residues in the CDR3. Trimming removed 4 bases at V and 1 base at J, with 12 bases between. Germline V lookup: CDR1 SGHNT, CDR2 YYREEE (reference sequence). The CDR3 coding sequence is TGTGCCAGCAGCGTCGTCACAGGGTCCTACGAGCAGTACTTC. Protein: CASSVVTGSYEQYF.

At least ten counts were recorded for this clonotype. CDR3 amino acids: CASSSGQGVVTGELFF. CDR3 sequence (DNA): TGTGCCAGCAGCTCGGGACAGGGGGTCGTTACCGGGGAGCTGTTTTTT. The rearrangement joins TRBV11-3 to TRBJ2-2, with 11 bases fitting TRBD1. The CDR3 runs 16 residues. Germline CDR1 is SGHNT and CDR2 is YENEEA. The J segment lost 5 bases and the V segment lost 4 bases, leaving 6 bases of the junction unmatched.

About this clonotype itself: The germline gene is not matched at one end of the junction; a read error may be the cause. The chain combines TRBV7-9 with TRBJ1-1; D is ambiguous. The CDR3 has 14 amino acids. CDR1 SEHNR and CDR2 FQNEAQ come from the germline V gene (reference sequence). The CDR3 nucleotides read TGTGCCAACAGCTTAGTTCGCGGGAACACTGAAGCTTTCTTT. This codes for CANSLVRGNTEAFF.

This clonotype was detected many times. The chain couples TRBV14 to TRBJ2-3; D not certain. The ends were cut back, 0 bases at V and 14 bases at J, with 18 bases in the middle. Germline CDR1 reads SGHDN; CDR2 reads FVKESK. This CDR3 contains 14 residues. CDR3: CASSQDPVRVQAYF. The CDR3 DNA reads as TGTGCCAGCAGCCAAGATCCAGTCCGGGTACAAGCGTATTTT.

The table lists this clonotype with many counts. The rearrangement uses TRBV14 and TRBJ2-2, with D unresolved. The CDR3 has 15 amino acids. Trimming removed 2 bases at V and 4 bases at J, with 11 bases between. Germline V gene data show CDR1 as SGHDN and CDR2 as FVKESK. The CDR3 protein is CASSQISRFTGELFF. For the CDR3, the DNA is TGTGCCAGCAGCCAAATTAGCCGTTTCACCGGGGAGCTGTTTTTT.

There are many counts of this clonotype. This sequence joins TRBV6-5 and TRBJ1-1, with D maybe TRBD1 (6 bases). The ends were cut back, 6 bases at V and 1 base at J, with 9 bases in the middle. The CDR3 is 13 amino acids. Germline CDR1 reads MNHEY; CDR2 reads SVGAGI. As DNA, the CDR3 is TGTGCCAGCAGCAGACAGGAGAACACTGAAGCTTTCTTT. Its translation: CASSRQENTEAFF.

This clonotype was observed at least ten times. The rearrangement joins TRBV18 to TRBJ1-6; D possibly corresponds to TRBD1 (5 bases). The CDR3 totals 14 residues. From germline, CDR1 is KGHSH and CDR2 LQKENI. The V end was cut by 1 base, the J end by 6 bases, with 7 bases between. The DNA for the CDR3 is TGTGCCAGCTCACCACGGGACTTTAATTCACCCCTCCACTTT. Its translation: CASSPRDFNSPLHF.

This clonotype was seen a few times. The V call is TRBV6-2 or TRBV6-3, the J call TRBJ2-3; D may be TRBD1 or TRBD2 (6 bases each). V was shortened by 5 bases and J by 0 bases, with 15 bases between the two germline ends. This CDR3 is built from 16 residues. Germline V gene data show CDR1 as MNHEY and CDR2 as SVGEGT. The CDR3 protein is CASSKGGTPSTDTQYF. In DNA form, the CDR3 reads TGTGCCAGCAGTAAGGGGGGAACGCCTAGCACAGATACGCAGTATTTT.

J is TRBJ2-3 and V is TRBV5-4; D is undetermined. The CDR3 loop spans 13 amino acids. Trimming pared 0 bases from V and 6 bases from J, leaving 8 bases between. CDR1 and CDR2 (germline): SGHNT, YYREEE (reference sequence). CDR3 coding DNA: TGTGCCAGCAGCTTGGAACCCCCCGATACGCAGTATTTT. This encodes CASSLEPPDTQYF.

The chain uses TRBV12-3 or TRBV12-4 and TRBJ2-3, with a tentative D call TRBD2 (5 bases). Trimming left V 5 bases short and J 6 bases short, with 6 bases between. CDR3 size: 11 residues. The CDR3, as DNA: TGTGCCAGCAGTACGGGGGATACGCAGTATTTT. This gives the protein CASSTGDTQYF.

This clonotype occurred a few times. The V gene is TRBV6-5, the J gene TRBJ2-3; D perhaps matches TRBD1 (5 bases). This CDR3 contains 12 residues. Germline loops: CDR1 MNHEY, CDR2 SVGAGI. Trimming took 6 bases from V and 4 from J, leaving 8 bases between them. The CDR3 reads CASRTDADTQYF. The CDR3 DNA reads TGTGCCAGCAGGACAGACGCAGATACGCAGTATTTT.

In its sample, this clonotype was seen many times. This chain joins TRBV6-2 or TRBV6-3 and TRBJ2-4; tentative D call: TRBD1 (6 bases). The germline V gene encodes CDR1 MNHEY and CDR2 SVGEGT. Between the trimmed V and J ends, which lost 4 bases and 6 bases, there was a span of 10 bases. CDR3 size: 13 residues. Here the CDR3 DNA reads TGTGCCAGCAGTTTCGTACAGGGAAACATTCAGTACTTC. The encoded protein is CASSFVQGNIQYF.

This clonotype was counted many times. The CDR3: CASSGGVRGYEQYF. The DNA for the CDR3 is TGTGCCAGCAGTGGCGGGGTGAGGGGCTACGAGCAGTACTTC. The chain is built from TRBV6-2 or TRBV6-3 and TRBJ2-7, with D perhaps TRBD2 (6 bases). V was pared by 5 bases and J by 3 bases, with 14 bases between. The germline CDR1 and CDR2 sequences are MNHEY and SVGEGT. The CDR3 is 14 residues long.

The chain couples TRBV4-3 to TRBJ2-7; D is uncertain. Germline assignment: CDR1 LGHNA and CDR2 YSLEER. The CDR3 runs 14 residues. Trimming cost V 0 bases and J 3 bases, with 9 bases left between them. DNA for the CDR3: TGCGCCAGCAGCCAAGACATTGGGCTCTACGAGCAGTACTTC. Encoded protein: CASSQDIGLYEQYF.

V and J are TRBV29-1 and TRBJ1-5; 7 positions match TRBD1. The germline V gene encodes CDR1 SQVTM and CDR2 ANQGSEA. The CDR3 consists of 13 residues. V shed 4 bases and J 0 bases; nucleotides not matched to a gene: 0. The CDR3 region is CSVGDSSNQPQHF. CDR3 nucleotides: TGCAGCGTTGGGGACAGTAGCAATCAGCCCCAGCATTTT. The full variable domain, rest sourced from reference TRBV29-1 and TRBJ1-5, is SAVISQKPSRDICQRGTSLTIQCQVDSQVTMMFWYRQQPGQSLTLIATANQGSEATYESGFVIDKFPISRPNLTFSTLTVSNMSPEDSSIYLCSVGDSSNQPQHFGDGTRLSIL.